The TCR beta chain described here comes from a study of tumor-infiltrating lymphocytes in localized non-small cell lung cancer. Study as a whole: Patients included smokers and never-smokers with various histologies, some sampled after neoadjuvant chemotherapy.

Here immunoSEQ multiplex PCR was the method, and the copy in TCRdb shows in-frame clones only, minus some. The data contain 11,000 to 15,000 clones, roughly 79% of them singletons. Germline V gene data show CDR1 as SNHLY and CDR2 as FYNNEI. This CDR3 spans 16 amino acids. Unmatched junction bases numbered 8, after V lost 5 bases and J lost 4 bases. This clone occurred once. V gene TRBV2 combines with J gene TRBJ2-3; 11 nucleotides line up with TRBD2. The sequenced sample was lung tumor tissue. This TCR came from a human donor with non-small cell lung cancer. The CDR3 loop is CASSLTSGRASDTQYF. The DNA for the CDR3 is TGTGCCAGCAGTTTAACTAGCGGGAGAGCCTCAGATACGCAGTATTTT.